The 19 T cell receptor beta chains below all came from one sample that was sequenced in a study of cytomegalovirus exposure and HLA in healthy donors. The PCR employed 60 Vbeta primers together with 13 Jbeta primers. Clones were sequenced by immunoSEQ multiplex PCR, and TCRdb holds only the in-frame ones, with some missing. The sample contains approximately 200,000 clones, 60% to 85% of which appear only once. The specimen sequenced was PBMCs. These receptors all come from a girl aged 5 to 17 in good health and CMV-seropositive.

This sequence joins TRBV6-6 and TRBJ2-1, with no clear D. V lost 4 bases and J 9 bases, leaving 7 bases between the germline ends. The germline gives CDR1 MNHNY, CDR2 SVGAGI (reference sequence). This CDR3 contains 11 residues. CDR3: CASSFAGEQFF. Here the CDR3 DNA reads TGTGCCAGCAGTTTCGCCGGTGAGCAGTTCTTC.

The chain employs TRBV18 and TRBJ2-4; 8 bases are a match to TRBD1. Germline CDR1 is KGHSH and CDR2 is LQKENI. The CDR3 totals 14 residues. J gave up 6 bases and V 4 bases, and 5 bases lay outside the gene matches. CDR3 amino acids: CASSLQGGRNIQYF. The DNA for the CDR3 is TGTGCCAGCTCACTACAGGGGGGTCGAAACATTCAGTACTTC.

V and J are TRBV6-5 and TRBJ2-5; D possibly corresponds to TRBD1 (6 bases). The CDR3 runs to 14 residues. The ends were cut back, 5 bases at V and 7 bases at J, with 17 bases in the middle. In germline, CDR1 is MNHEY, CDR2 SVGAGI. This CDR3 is CASSLGYRDGTQYF. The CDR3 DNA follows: TGTGCCAGCAGTCTAGGGTACAGGGACGGGACCCAGTACTTC.

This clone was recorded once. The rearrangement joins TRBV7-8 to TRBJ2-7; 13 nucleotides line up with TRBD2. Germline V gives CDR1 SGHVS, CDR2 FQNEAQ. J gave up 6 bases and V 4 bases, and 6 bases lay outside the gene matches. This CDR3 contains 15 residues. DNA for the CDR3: TGTGCCAGCAGCTCGGGGACTAGCGGGGTAGGCGAGCAGTACTTC. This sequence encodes CASSSGTSGVGEQYF. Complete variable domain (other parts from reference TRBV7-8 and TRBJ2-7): GAGVSQSPRYKVAKRGQDVALRCDPISGHVSLFWYQQALGQGPEFLTYFQNEAQLDKSGLPSDRFFAERPEGSVSTLKIQRTQQEDSAVYLCASSSGTSGVGEQYFGPGTRLTVT.

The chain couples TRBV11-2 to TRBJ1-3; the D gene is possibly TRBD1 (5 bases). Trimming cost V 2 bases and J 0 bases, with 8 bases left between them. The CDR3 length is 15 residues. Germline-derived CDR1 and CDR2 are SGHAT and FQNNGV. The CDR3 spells CASSLQGISGNTIYF. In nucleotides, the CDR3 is TGTGCCAGCAGCTTACAGGGTATCTCTGGAAACACCATATATTTT.

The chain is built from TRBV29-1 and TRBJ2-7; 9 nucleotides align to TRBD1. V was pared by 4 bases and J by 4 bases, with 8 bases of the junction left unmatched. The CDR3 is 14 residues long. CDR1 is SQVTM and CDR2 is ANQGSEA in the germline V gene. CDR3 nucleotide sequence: TGCAGCGTTGGCAATAGGGACAGGGAGTACGAGCAGTACTTC. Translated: CSVGNRDREYEQYF.

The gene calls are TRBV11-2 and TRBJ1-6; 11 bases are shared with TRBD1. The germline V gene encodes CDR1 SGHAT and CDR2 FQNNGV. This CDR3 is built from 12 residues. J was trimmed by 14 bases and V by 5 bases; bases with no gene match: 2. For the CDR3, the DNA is TGTGCCAGCAGCCCGGGACAGGGGGCCCTCCACTTT. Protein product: CASSPGQGALHF.

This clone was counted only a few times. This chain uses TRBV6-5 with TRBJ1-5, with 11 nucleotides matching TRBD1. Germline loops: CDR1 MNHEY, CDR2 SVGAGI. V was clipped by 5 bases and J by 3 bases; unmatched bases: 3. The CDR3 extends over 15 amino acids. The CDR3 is CASSPGQGVNQPQHF. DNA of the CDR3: TGTGCCAGCAGTCCGGGACAGGGGGTCAATCAGCCCCAGCATTTT.

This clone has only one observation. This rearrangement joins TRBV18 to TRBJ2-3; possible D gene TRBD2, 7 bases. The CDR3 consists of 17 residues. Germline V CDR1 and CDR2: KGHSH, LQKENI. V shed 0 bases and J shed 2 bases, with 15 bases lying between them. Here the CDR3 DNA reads TGTGCCAGCTCACCACCGAGAGGGGGGGACCCCACAGATACGCAGTATTTT. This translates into CASSPPRGGDPTDTQYF.

CDR3 sequence (DNA): TGTGCCAGCAGTTTAAGAGGGAGCTCGGGGACAGGGGGGTCCTACGAGCAGTACTTC. It yields the protein CASSLRGSSGTGGSYEQYF. The J gene is TRBJ2-7, the V gene TRBV27, with TRBD1 matching 11 bases. The V segment lost 2 bases and the J segment 1 base; nucleotides outside the gene matches: 13. The CDR3 sequence is 19 residues long. The germline gives CDR1 MNHEY, CDR2 SMNVEV (reference sequence).

CDR3 nucleotide sequence: TGCGCCAGCACGGATGAGCAGTTCTTC. It encodes CASTDEQFF. The chain uses TRBV10-1 and TRBJ2-1; D uncertain. CDR3 length: 9 residues. V lost 7 bases and J lost 8, with 3 bases in between. Germline CDR1 reads WNHNN; CDR2 reads SYGVQD (reference sequence).

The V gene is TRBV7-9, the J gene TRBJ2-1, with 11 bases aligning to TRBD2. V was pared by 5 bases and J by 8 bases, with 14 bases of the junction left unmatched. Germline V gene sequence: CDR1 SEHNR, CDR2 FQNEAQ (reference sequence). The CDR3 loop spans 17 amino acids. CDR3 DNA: TGTGCCAGCAGCGAGCATTGGATGGGGACTAGCGGCTATGAGCAGTTCTTC. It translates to CASSEHWMGTSGYEQFF.

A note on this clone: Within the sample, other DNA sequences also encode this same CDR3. The CDR3 loop reads CASSFSKNTEAFF. In nucleotides, the CDR3 is TGTGCCAGCAGCTTTTCTAAGAACACTGAAGCTTTCTTT. The V and J genes are TRBV7-7 and TRBJ1-1, with D uncertain. With 3 bases removed from V and 1 base from J, the gap between germline ends came to 6 bases. The CDR3 is 13 residues long. Per germline, CDR1 SSHAT and CDR2 FNYEAQ (reference sequence). The variable domain in full, with the rest retrieved from reference TRBV7-7 and TRBJ1-1, is GAGVSQSPRYKVTKRGQDVTLRCDPISSHATLYWYQQALGQGPEFLTYFNYEAQPDKSGLPSDRFSAERPEGSISTLTIQRTEQRDSAMYRCASSFSKNTEAFFGQGTRLTVV.

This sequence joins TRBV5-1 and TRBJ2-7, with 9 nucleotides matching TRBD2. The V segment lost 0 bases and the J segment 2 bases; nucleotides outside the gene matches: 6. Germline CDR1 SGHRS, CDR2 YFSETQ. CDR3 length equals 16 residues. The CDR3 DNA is TGCGCCAGCAGCTTGGAGGGGGGCGGGGGGGCCTACGAGCAGTACTTC. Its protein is CASSLEGGGGAYEQYF.

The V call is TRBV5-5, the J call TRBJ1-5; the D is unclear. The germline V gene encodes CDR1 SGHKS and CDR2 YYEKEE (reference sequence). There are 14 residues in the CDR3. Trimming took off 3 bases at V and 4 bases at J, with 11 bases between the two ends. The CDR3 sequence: CASSSSGVNQPQHF. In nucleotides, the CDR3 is TGTGCCAGCAGCTCTTCAGGCGTAAATCAGCCCCAGCATTTT.

The DNA for the CDR3 is TGCGCCAGCAGCCAAGTCAGCTCCCGGGACAGGCGCCAAGGGGGTGAACTGTTTTTT. Amino acid sequence: CASSQVSSRDRRQGGELFF. The V gene is TRBV4-1, the J gene TRBJ1-4; 8 bases map to TRBD1. This CDR3 is 19 amino acids long. Germline V gives CDR1 MGHRA, CDR2 YSYEKL. The V and J ends lost 1 base and 12 bases, in that order; junction bases with no gene match: 22.

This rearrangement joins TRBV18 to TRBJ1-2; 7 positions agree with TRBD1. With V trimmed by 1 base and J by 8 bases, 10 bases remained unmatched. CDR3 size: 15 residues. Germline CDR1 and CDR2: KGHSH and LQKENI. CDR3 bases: TGTGCCAGCTCACCACAAGGGGGCCCGTCTACAGGCTACACCTTC. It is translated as CASSPQGGPSTGYTF.

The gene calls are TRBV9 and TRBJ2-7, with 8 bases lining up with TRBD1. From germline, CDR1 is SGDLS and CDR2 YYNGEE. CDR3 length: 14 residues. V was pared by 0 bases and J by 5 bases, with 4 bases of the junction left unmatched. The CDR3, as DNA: TGTGCCAGCAGCGTAGGCGGGACAGGAGACGAGCAGTACTTC. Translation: CASSVGGTGDEQYF.

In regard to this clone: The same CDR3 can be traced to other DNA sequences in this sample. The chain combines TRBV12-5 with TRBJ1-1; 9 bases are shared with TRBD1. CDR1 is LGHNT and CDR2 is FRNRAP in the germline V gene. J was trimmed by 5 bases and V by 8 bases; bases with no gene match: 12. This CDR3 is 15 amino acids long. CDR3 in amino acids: CASKQPGQGWTEAFF. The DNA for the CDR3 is TGTGCTAGTAAACAACCGGGACAGGGTTGGACTGAAGCTTTCTTT. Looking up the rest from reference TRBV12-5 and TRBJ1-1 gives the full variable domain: DARVTQTPRHKVTEMGQEVTMRCQPILGHNTVFWYRQTMMQGLELLAYFRNRAPLDDSGMPKDRFSAEMPDATLATLKIQPSEPRDSAVYFCASKQPGQGWTEAFFGQGTRLTVV.